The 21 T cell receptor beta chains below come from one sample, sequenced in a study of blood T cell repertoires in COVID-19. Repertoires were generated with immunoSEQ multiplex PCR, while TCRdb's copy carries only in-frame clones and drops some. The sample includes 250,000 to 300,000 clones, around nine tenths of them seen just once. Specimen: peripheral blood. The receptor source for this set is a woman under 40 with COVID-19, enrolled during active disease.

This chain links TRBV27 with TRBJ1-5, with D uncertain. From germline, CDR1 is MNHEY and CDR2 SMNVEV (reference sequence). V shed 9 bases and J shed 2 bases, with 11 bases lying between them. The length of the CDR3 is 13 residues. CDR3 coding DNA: TGTGCCAGTGCTAGGGAGGGCAATCAGCCCCAGCATTTT. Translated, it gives CASAREGNQPQHF.

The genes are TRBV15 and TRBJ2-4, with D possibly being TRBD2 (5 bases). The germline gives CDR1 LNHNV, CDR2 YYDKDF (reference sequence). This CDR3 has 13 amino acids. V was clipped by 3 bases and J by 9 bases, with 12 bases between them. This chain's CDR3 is CATSRGFSGIQYF. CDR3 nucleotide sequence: TGTGCCACCAGCAGGGGCTTCAGCGGCATTCAGTACTTC.

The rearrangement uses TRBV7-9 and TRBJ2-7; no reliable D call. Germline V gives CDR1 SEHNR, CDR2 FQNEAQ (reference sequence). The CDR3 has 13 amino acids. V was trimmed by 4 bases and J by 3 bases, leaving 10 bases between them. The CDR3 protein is CASSSPKNYEQYF. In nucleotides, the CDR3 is TGTGCCAGCAGCTCCCCTAAGAACTACGAGCAGTACTTC.

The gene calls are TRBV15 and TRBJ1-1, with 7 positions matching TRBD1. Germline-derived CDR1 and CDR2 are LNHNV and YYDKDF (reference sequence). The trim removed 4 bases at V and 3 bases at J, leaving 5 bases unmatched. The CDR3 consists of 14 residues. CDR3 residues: CATSIMTGHTEAFF. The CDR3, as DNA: TGTGCCACCAGCATTATGACAGGGCACACTGAAGCTTTCTTT.

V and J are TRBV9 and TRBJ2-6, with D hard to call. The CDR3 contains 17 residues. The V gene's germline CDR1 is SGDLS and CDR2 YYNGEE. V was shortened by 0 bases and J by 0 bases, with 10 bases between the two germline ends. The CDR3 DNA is TGTGCCAGCAGCGTAGGCAGGATCGTCTCTGGGGCCAACGTCCTGACTTTC. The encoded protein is CASSVGRIVSGANVLTF.

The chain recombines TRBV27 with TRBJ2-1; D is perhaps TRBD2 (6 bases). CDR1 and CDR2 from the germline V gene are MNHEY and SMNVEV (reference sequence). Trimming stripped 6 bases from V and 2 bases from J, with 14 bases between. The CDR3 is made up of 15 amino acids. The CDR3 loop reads CASRLEGGAYNEQFF. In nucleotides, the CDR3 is TGTGCCAGCAGACTTGAAGGCGGGGCCTACAATGAGCAGTTCTTC.

This CDR3 reads CASSPGLVYNEQFF. The CDR3 bases are TGTGCCAGCAGCCCGGGACTAGTATACAATGAGCAGTTCTTC. The chain combines TRBV9 with TRBJ2-1, with 8 bases that match TRBD2. CDR1 and CDR2 from the germline V gene are SGDLS and YYNGEE. The trim removed 4 bases at V and 4 bases at J, leaving 4 bases unmatched. CDR3 length: 14 amino acids.

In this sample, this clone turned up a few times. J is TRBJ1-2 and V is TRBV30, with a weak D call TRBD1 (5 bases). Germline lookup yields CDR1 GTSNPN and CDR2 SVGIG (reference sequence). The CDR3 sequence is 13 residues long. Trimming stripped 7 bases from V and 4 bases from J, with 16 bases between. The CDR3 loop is CALRRVRSYGYTF. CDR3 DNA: TGTGCCTTACGCAGGGTAAGGTCCTATGGCTACACCTTC.

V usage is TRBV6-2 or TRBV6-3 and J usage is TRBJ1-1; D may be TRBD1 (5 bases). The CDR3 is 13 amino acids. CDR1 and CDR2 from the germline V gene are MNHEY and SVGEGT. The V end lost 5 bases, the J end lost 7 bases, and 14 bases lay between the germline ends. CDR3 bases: TGTGCCAGCAGTCTGTGGGGCCGAGTTGAAGCTTTCTTT. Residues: CASSLWGRVEAFF.

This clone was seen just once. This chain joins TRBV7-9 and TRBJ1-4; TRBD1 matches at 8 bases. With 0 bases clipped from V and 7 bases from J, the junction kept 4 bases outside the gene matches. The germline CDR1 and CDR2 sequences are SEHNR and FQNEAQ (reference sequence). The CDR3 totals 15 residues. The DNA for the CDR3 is TGTGCCAGCAGCTTAGCGAGGCAGGGGGCTGAAAAACTGTTTTTT. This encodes CASSLARQGAEKLFF.

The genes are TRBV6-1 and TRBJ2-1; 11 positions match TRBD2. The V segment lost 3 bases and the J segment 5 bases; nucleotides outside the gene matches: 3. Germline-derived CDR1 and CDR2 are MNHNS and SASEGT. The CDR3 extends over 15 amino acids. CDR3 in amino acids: CASSEGLAENNEQFF. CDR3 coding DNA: TGTGCCAGCAGTGAGGGACTAGCGGAGAACAATGAGCAGTTCTTC.

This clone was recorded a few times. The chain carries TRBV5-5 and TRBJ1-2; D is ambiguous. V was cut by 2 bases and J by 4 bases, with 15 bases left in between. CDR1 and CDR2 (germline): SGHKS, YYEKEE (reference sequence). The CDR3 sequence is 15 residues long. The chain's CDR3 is CASSLPTGERYGYTF. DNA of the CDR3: TGTGCCAGCAGCTTACCGACTGGGGAGCGCTATGGCTACACCTTC.

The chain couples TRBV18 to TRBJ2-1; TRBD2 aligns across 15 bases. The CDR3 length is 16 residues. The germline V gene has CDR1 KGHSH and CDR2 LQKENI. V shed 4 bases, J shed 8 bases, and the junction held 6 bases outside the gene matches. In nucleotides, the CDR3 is TGTGCCAGCTCACATGGACTAGCGGGAGGGCCCCATGAGCAGTTCTTC. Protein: CASSHGLAGGPHEQFF.

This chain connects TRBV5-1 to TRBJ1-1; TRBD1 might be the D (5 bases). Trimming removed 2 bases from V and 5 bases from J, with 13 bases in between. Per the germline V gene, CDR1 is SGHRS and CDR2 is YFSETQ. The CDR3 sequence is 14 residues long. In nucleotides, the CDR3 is TGCGCCAGCAGCTTAACCCCAGGGCAGACTGAAGCTTTCTTT. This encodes CASSLTPGQTEAFF. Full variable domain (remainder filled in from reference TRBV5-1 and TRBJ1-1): KAGVTQTPRYLIKTRGQQVTLSCSPISGHRSVSWYQQTPGQGLQFLFEYFSETQRNKGNFPGRFSGRQFSNSRSEMNVSTLELGDSALYLCASSLTPGQTEAFFGQGTRLTVV.

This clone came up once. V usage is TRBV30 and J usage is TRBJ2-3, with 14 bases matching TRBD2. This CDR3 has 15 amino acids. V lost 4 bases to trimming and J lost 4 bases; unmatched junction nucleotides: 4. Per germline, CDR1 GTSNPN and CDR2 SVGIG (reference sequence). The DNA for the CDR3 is TGTGCCTGGACCCCGGGACTAGCGGGAGCAGATACGCAGTATTTT. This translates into CAWTPGLAGADTQYF.

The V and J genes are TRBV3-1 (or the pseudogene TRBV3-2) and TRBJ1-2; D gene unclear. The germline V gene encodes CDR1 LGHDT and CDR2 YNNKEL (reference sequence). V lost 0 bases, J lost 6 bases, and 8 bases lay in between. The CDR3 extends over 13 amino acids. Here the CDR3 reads CASSQDMADGYTF. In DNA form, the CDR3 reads TGTGCCAGCAGCCAAGATATGGCAGATGGCTACACCTTC.

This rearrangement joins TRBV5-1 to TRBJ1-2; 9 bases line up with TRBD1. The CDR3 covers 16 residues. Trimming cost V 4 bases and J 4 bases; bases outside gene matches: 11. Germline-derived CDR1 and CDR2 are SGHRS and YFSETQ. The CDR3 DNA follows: TGCGCCAGCAGCCCCGCCGGGACAGGGAGTACCTATGGCTACACCTTC. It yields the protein CASSPAGTGSTYGYTF.

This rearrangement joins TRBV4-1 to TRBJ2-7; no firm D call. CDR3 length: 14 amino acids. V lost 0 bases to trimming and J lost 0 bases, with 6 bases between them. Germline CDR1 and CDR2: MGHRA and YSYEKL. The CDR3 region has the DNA TGCGCCAGCAGCCAAGAAACATCCTCCTACGAGCAGTACTTC. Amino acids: CASSQETSSYEQYF.

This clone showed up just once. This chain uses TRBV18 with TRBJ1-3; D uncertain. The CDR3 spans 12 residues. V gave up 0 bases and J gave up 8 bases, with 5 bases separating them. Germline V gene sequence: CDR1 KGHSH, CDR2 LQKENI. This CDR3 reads CASSPPADTIYF. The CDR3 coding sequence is TGTGCCAGCTCACCACCGGCGGACACCATATATTTT.

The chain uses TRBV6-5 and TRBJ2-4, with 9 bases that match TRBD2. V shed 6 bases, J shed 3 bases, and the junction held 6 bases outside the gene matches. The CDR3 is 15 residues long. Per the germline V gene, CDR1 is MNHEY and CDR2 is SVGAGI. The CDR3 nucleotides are TGTGCCAGCAGCTCTAGCGGGATTGGCAAAAACATTCAGTACTTC. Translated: CASSSSGIGKNIQYF.

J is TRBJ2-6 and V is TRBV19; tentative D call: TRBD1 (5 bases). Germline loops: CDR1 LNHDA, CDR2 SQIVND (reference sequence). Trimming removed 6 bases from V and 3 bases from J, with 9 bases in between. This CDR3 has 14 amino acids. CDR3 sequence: CASRDTRGANVLTF. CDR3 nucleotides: TGTGCCAGTAGGGACACTCGTGGGGCCAACGTCCTGACTTTC.